A selection of T cell receptor beta chains follows, all from one sample in a study of T cell changes during pregnancy in multiple sclerosis. Profiling relied on immunoSEQ multiplex PCR, and the TCRdb table lists in-frame clones only, not all of them. The table shows fewer than 150,000 clones, with less than 97% occurring only once. The sample here was peripheral blood, taken after pregnancy. The receptors derive from a female donor with multiple sclerosis, enrolled in a pregnancy study. Each CDR3 is given with its conserved first and last residue.

V gene	J gene	CDR3 protein
TRBV2	TRBJ2-2	CASSRQTQISGELFF
TRBV5-6	TRBJ1-4	CASSPRTATNEKLFF
TRBV28	TRBJ2-7	CASSFNSLYEQYF
TRBV7-2	TRBJ2-5	CASSLGASPETQYF
TRBV5-1	TRBJ2-1	CASSLAEASVRSQSSYNEQFF
TRBV6-5	TRBJ1-1	CASSYSNRAGTEAFF
TRBV15	TRBJ1-3	CATSRGTRLSGNTIYF
TRBV7-2	TRBJ2-5	CASSLVEAQYF
TRBV18	TRBJ1-2	CASSPKDISMDRYTF
TRBV19	TRBJ1-1	CASSIVEAAEAFF
TRBV6-6	TRBJ2-1	CASSSGTSAPRQFF
TRBV2	TRBJ2-1	CASSDWAGLHNEQFF
TRBV28	TRBJ1-2	CASSLSGYRGYTF
TRBV13	TRBJ2-1	CASSFTSGNSYNEQFF
TRBV6-5	TRBJ2-1	CASSPIGGPEQFF
TRBV28	TRBJ1-1	CASSKDRDPEAFF
TRBV20-1	TRBJ2-3	CSASQGYTQYF
TRBV6-6	TRBJ1-2	CASSSSGGASGYTF
TRBV7-8	TRBJ2-7	CASSSTSGRAYEQYF
TRBV7-9	TRBJ2-7	CASSSWGDRSYEQYF
TRBV19	TRBJ2-5	CASSAQGRETQYF
TRBV14	TRBJ2-5	CASSPRLAGGQETQYF
TRBV28	TRBJ2-6	CASSFRGSGANVLTF
TRBV6-1	TRBJ1-5	CASSEVPGGPTSNQPQHF
TRBV18	TRBJ1-2	CASSPRTFGGYTF
TRBV6-5	TRBJ1-5	CASSEARNQPQHF
TRBV9	TRBJ2-1	CASSPTLGGLFEQFF
TRBV5-1	TRBJ2-7	CASGRTGSYEQYF
TRBV7-6	TRBJ2-1	CASSLGVLAGQNEQFF
TRBV15	TRBJ2-7	CATAASSGGAYEQYF
TRBV7-9	TRBJ2-2	CASSLAGGFMFF
TRBV6-1	TRBJ2-1	CASTERNPNEQFF
TRBV7-8	TRBJ2-5	CASTHREESRRVRGTQYF
TRBV6-1	TRBJ2-7	CASRLGSDRFYEQYF
TRBV30	TRBJ1-1	CAWSEKGITEAFF